The 27 T cell receptor beta chains presented below share a single source sample, sequenced in a study of OX40 agonist ivuxolimab in advanced cancers. Library method: the immunoSEQ multiplex PCR assay. TCRdb's version of the immuneACCESS table is confined to in-frame rearrangements and falls short of the full clone set. An unresolved V gene accounts for under half of the shortfall where checked; the remainder is of unknown origin. This sample has about 93,000 clones in its table, and roughly 87% of those were observed once. The biggest ten clones account for approximately 0.35% of the sample. Sequencing was performed on CD4+ or CD8+ T cells sorted from blood, taken in a trial of the OX40 agonist ivuxolimab. These receptors were taken from an adult with an advanced solid tumor such as melanoma, head and neck, liver or kidney cancer.

J is TRBJ2-6 and V is TRBV5-4, with D possibly TRBD2 on 6 matching bases. V was shortened by 6 bases and J by 1 base, with 14 bases between the two germline ends. The CDR3 contains 16 residues. The germline V gene encodes CDR1 SGHNT and CDR2 YYREEE (reference sequence). The CDR3 coding sequence is TGTGCCAGCAAACCTGGAGGGGAGTCTGGGGCCAACGTCCTGACTTTC. Protein product: CASKPGGESGANVLTF. The entire variable domain, with the rest obtained from reference TRBV5-4 and TRBJ2-6, is as follows: ETGVTQSPTHLIKTRGQQVTLRCSSQSGHNTVSWYQQALGQGPQFIFQYYREEENGRGNFPPRFSGLQFPNYSSELNVNALELDDSALYLCASKPGGESGANVLTFGAGSRLTVL.

The rearrangement joins TRBV6-4 to TRBJ2-2; TRBD1 matches 8 bases. Germline trimming cut 5 bases from V and 6 bases from J; bases unmatched to any gene: 2. This CDR3 is built from 13 residues. Germline V gene lookup returns CDR1 MRHNA and CDR2 SNTAGT. CDR3 sequence: CASSSQGAGELFF. For the CDR3, the DNA is TGTGCCAGCAGTTCACAGGGGGCCGGGGAGCTGTTTTTT.

This chain links TRBV30 with TRBJ2-7; tentative D call: TRBD2 (6 bases). The CDR3 sequence is 13 residues long. V shed 1 base and J shed 2 bases, with 9 bases lying between them. The germline V gene has CDR1 GTSNPN and CDR2 SVGIG (reference sequence). The CDR3 nucleotides read TGTGCCTGGAGTGGGGACTGGGCCTACGAGCAGTACTTC. Its protein product is CAWSGDWAYEQYF.

This clone came up once. J is TRBJ1-2 and V is TRBV2; TRBD1 agrees at 10 bases. CDR3 length equals 14 residues. V was clipped by 6 bases and J by 7 bases; unmatched bases: 8. Germline V gene lookup returns CDR1 SNHLY and CDR2 FYNNEI. The CDR3 is CASRSPGTGVGYTF. The CDR3 DNA is TGTGCCAGCAGGTCTCCCGGGACAGGGGTTGGCTACACCTTC.

The rearrangement joins TRBV6-6 to TRBJ1-2; the D gene is possibly TRBD1 (5 bases). The CDR3 extends over 12 amino acids. The V end lost 8 bases, the J end lost 2 bases, and 9 bases lay between the germline ends. Germline lookup yields CDR1 MNHNY and CDR2 SVGAGI (reference sequence). CDR3 sequence reads: CASQGRNYGYTF. In nucleotides, the CDR3 is TGTGCCAGCCAGGGAAGGAACTATGGCTACACCTTC.

The J gene is TRBJ2-2, the V gene TRBV30; 9 bases line up with TRBD1. The CDR3 is 14 residues long. Germline CDR1 is GTSNPN and CDR2 is SVGIG (reference sequence). With V trimmed by 3 bases and J by 4 bases, 3 bases remained unmatched. The CDR3 reads CAWRQGASTGELFF. CDR3 nucleotides: TGTGCCTGGAGACAGGGGGCGAGCACCGGGGAGCTGTTTTTT.

The chain recombines TRBV5-4 with TRBJ1-1, with D unresolved. The CDR3 is made up of 13 amino acids. Germline V CDR1 and CDR2: SGHNT, YYREEE (reference sequence). V was cut by 4 bases and J by 7 bases, with 14 bases left in between. CDR3 residues: CASSALGISEAFF. As DNA, the CDR3 is TGTGCCAGCAGCGCCTTAGGGATCAGTGAAGCTTTCTTT. The whole variable domain, remainder taken from reference TRBV5-4 and TRBJ1-1, is ETGVTQSPTHLIKTRGQQVTLRCSSQSGHNTVSWYQQALGQGPQFIFQYYREEENGRGNFPPRFSGLQFPNYSSELNVNALELDDSALYLCASSALGISEAFFGQGTRLTVV.

J is TRBJ2-1 and V is TRBV7-8; possibly TRBD2 for D (6 bases). The CDR3 is 17 amino acids. The V gene lost 4 bases and the J gene lost 0 bases, with 16 bases spanning the gap. Germline CDR1 reads SGHVS; CDR2 reads FQNEAQ. The CDR3 sequence: CASSSFRGESSYNEQFF. DNA of the CDR3: TGTGCCAGCAGCTCCTTCCGCGGGGAGAGCTCCTACAATGAGCAGTTCTTC.

The chain joins TRBV2 to TRBJ2-5, with TRBD2 identical over 8 bases. The CDR3 contains 14 residues. Germline CDR1 and CDR2: SNHLY and FYNNEI. V lost 8 bases to trimming and J lost 0 bases; unmatched junction nucleotides: 5. The CDR3 DNA follows: TGTGCCAGCCGCACTAGCGGCCACCAAGAGACCCAGTACTTC. Translation: CASRTSGHQETQYF.

This clone was seen a single time. V is TRBV28 and J is TRBJ2-7, with TRBD1 matching 7 bases. The CDR3 length is 13 residues. The J segment lost 1 base and the V segment lost 6 bases, leaving 3 bases of the junction unmatched. Per the germline V gene, CDR1 is MDHEN and CDR2 is SYDVKM. The CDR3, as DNA: TGTGCCAGCAGCGAGGGACAGTCCTACGAGCAGTACTTC. This encodes CASSEGQSYEQYF.

The chain joins TRBV18 to TRBJ1-1; D gene ambiguous. The CDR3 runs 14 residues. Trimming removed 0 bases from V and 5 bases from J, with 10 bases in between. Germline CDR1 and CDR2: KGHSH and LQKENI. In DNA, the CDR3 is TGTGCCAGCTCACCACCGGTCCGGGGTACTGAAGCTTTCTTT. Translated, it gives CASSPPVRGTEAFF.

V gene TRBV7-9 combines with J gene TRBJ2-7; 12 nucleotides align to TRBD1. The CDR3 spans 15 residues. The germline V gene encodes CDR1 SEHNR and CDR2 FQNEAQ (reference sequence). V trimming: 5 bases; J trimming: 7 bases; junction bases outside the gene matches: 9. This chain's CDR3 is CASSRPGQGAGEQYF. CDR3 coding DNA: TGTGCCAGCAGCCGACCGGGACAGGGGGCGGGAGAGCAGTACTTC.

The chain is built from TRBV19 and TRBJ2-3; 7 positions agree with TRBD2. The CDR3 sequence is 15 residues long. Germline CDR1 and CDR2: LNHDA and SQIVND (reference sequence). J was trimmed by 0 bases and V by 7 bases; bases with no gene match: 7. The CDR3 here is CASTPSGTSTDTQYF. The CDR3 region has the DNA TGTGCCAGTACCCCGAGCGGGACTAGCACAGATACGCAGTATTTT.

The chain has TRBV29-1 and TRBJ2-7, with 7 positions matching TRBD1. Germline loops: CDR1 SQVTM, CDR2 ANQGSEA. CDR3 length: 12 residues. V lost 6 bases to trimming and J lost 2 bases; unmatched junction nucleotides: 4. CDR3 residues: CSVAGTAYEQYF. Here the CDR3 DNA reads TGCAGCGTGGCCGGGACAGCCTACGAGCAGTACTTC.

This chain connects TRBV7-9 to TRBJ1-2; 10 positions match TRBD1. The J segment lost 4 bases and the V segment lost 8 bases, leaving 13 bases of the junction unmatched. The CDR3 sequence is 16 residues long. CDR1 SEHNR and CDR2 FQNEAQ come from the germline V gene (reference sequence). CDR3 bases: TGTGCCAGCTCATACTTGACAGGGGGCGGAAGCTATGGCTACACCTTC. This sequence encodes CASSYLTGGGSYGYTF.

The J gene is TRBJ2-7, the V gene TRBV9, with 7 bases aligning to TRBD2. The V segment lost 0 bases and the J segment 5 bases; nucleotides outside the gene matches: 5. Germline V gene sequence: CDR1 SGDLS, CDR2 YYNGEE. This CDR3 is built from 14 residues. CDR3 amino acids: CASSVAGGWNEQYF. The CDR3 nucleotides are TGTGCCAGCAGCGTAGCCGGGGGGTGGAACGAGCAGTACTTC.

The chain joins TRBV7-6 to TRBJ2-3; TRBD2 matches 11 bases. The V segment lost 5 bases and the J segment 2 bases; nucleotides outside the gene matches: 3. The CDR3 spans 15 residues. Per the germline V gene, CDR1 is SGHVS and CDR2 is FNYEAQ. CDR3 amino acids: CASSTSGGVTDTQYF. The CDR3 coding sequence is TGTGCCAGCAGCACTAGCGGGGGAGTCACAGATACGCAGTATTTT.

The chain couples TRBV25-1 to TRBJ1-5; D ambiguous. V was trimmed by 3 bases and J by 1 base, leaving 7 bases between them. The CDR3 is 14 residues long. Germline V gene data show CDR1 as MGHDK and CDR2 as SYGVNS. CDR3 protein: CASSDLRSNQPQHF. DNA for the CDR3: TGTGCCAGCAGTGACCTAAGGAGCAATCAGCCCCAGCATTTT.

This clone showed up just once. V is TRBV9 and J is TRBJ1-4; D is perhaps TRBD1 (5 bases). This CDR3 is built from 16 residues. Trimming removed 1 base from V and 3 bases from J, with 13 bases in between. CDR1 and CDR2 (germline): SGDLS, YYNGEE. The CDR3, as DNA: TGTGCCAGCAGCGTAAGCGGAAGGGGTTCTAATGAAAAACTGTTTTTT. This codes for CASSVSGRGSNEKLFF.

The V call is TRBV2, the J call TRBJ2-5; 7 bases are shared with TRBD1. The germline gives CDR1 SNHLY, CDR2 FYNNEI. The CDR3 runs 15 residues. The trim removed 2 bases at V and 4 bases at J, leaving 7 bases unmatched. CDR3 sequence: CASSERLAGGETQYF. As DNA, the CDR3 is TGTGCCAGCAGTGAAAGGTTGGCAGGGGGAGAGACCCAGTACTTC. Full variable domain (rest looked up from reference TRBV2 and TRBJ2-5): EPEVTQTPSHQVTQMGQEVILRCVPISNHLYFYWYRQILGQKVEFLVSFYNNEISEKSEIFDDQFSVERPDGSNFTLKIRSTKLEDSAMYFCASSERLAGGETQYFGPGTRLLVL.

This chain links TRBV2 with TRBJ2-7; a weak D match, TRBD2 (5 bases). The CDR3 loop spans 14 amino acids. Germline V gene sequence: CDR1 SNHLY, CDR2 FYNNEI. V gave up 7 bases and J gave up 1 base, with 14 bases separating them. The CDR3 DNA reads as TGTGCCAGCAACGAAAACGGGATTTCCTACGAGCAGTACTTC. Translation: CASNENGISYEQYF.

The gene calls are TRBV6-6 and TRBJ1-1; D may be TRBD1 (6 bases). Trimming cost V 2 bases and J 1 base, with 8 bases left between them. The CDR3 length is 14 residues. Looked up from germline, CDR1 is MNHNY and CDR2 is SVGAGI (reference sequence). This chain's CDR3 is CASSYQQGNTEAFF. The CDR3 bases are TGTGCCAGCAGTTACCAACAGGGGAACACTGAAGCTTTCTTT.

The chain couples TRBV15 to TRBJ2-1; 8 bases fit TRBD2. The CDR3 has 14 residues. Germline CDR1 LNHNV, CDR2 YYDKDF (reference sequence). Trimming removed 8 bases from V and 6 bases from J; junction bases left unmatched: 9. The CDR3 coding sequence is TGTGCCACCCAGCCAAAGCGGGAGCCCAATGAGCAGTTCTTC. It yields the protein CATQPKREPNEQFF.

The J gene is TRBJ1-2, the V gene TRBV7-2; D unresolved. CDR1 and CDR2 from the germline V gene are SGHTA and FQGNSA. Trimming cost V 2 bases and J 1 base, with 5 bases left between them. The CDR3 consists of 13 residues. The CDR3 protein is CASSLNFNYGYTF. The CDR3 DNA sequence: TGTGCCAGCAGCTTAAATTTTAACTATGGCTACACCTTC.

The chain combines TRBV4-2 with TRBJ2-3, with 14 bases that match TRBD2. CDR3 length: 21 amino acids. With 0 bases clipped from V and 2 bases from J, the junction kept 13 bases outside the gene matches. Germline CDR1 is LGHNA and CDR2 is YNFKEQ. CDR3 in DNA: TGTGCCAGCAGCCAAGAGTCTTCCTCGGGACTAGCGGGGGCCTTCACAGATACGCAGTATTTT. Translated: CASSQESSSGLAGAFTDTQYF.

The V call is TRBV5-6, the J call TRBJ2-4, with a tentative D call TRBD2 (6 bases). The ends were cut back, 5 bases at V and 6 bases at J, with 24 bases in the middle. This CDR3 spans 17 amino acids. CDR1 is SGHDT and CDR2 is YYEEEE in the germline V gene. CDR3 protein: CASSIGLSVLRANIQYF. As DNA, the CDR3 is TGTGCCAGCAGTATAGGACTAAGCGTCTTAAGGGCAAACATTCAGTACTTC.

The chain employs TRBV30 and TRBJ1-1; 7 nucleotides align to TRBD1. J was trimmed by 4 bases and V by 1 base; bases with no gene match: 6. Per germline, CDR1 GTSNPN and CDR2 SVGIG (reference sequence). This CDR3 has 14 residues. CDR3 coding DNA: TGTGCCTGGAGTGAGAGGGGGCAAGGCACTGAAGCTTTCTTT. This sequence encodes CAWSERGQGTEAFF.